This TCR beta chain was recorded in a study of cytomegalovirus exposure and HLA in healthy donors. Primers included in the PCR were 60 Vbeta and 13 Jbeta primers. Libraries were prepared by immunoSEQ multiplex PCR; TCRdb keeps only in-frame clonotypes and omits some of them. The sample has approximately 110,000 clones, roughly 82% seen once; the top ten hold about 12%. With respect to this clone: Its antigen remains unknown.

Whole-study results and caveats: Based on reports, TCR beta sequences accurately predicted HLA-A and HLA-B alleles for most subjects. The study flagged approximately 180 TCR beta chains as cytomegalovirus-associated. In a later analysis, TCR beta V- and J-gene trimming showed a link to a missense DCLRE1C variant. Confirmation was obtained in vitro that a few CMV-associated chains are specific for CMV antigens.

This receptor was obtained from a woman aged 55-69 years in good health and CMV-seropositive. The material sequenced was PBMCs.

The CDR3 region has the DNA TGTGCCAGCTCGCCTAAACAGGGGGCGCGGTACGAGCAGTACTTC. It encodes CASSPKQGARYEQYF. This rearrangement joins TRBV18 to TRBJ2-7; the match to TRBD1 covers 9 bases. CDR1 is KGHSH and CDR2 is LQKENI in the germline V gene. The V gene end was trimmed by 6 bases and the J gene end by 4 bases; junction bases not matched to a gene: 10. The CDR3 totals 15 residues.